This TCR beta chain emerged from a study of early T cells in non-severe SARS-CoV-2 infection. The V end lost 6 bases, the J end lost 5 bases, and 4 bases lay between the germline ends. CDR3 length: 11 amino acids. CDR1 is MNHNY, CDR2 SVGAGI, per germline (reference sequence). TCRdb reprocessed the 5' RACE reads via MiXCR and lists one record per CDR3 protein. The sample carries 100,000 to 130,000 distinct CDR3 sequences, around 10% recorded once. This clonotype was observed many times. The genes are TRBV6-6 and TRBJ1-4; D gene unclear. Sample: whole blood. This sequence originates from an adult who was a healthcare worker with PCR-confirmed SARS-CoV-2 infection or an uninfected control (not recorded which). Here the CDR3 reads CASSSNEKLFF. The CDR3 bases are TGTGCCAGCAGCTCCAATGAAAAACTGTTTTTT.